The clone carrying this T cell receptor beta chain qualifies as large. Its antigen is as yet unknown. Germline V gene lookup returns CDR1 SGHVS and CDR2 FNYEAQ. Trimming took 6 bases from V and 3 from J; bases not matched to a gene: 17. This CDR3 is 17 amino acids long. In the source study's methods: A papillary thyroid cancer distant-metastasis classifier was built from CDR3 differences across clinicopathological groups. TCRdb reanalyzed the PCR reads with MiXCR. These V and J calls are TCRdb output, not the study's own analysis. The table shows some 190 clones, with roughly 30% occurring only once. The data derive from a study of metastatic and nonmetastatic thyroid tumors. Study details: It was across blood and tumor or nodule tissue from malignant and benign thyroid patients that repertoires were compared. Findings of the study overall: Versus benign nodules, malignant thyroid tumors reportedly had significantly higher TCR beta diversity, in blood and tumor.

Before thyroid surgery, none of the patients had received any treatment. The rearrangement joins TRBV7-6 to TRBJ2-7; 7 nucleotides agree with TRBD1. This receptor was obtained from a male donor with papillary thyroid cancer or a benign thyroid nodule (not recorded which). Some clones in this sample may be carry-over from other donors' samples. The material sequenced was tumor tissue. CDR3 DNA sequence: TGTGCCAGCAGGAAGCCGGGACAGTCGCTCTTATGCTACGAGCAGTACTTC. It specifies CASRKPGQSLLCYEQYF. Combining the CDR3 with reference TRBV7-6 and TRBJ2-7 gives the whole variable domain GAGVSQSPRYKVTKRGQDVALRCDPISGHVSLYWYRQALGQGPEFLTYFNYEAQQDKSGLPNDRFSAERPEGSISTLTIQRTEQRDSAMYRCASRKPGQSLLCYEQYFGPGTRLTVT.